The entry below gives a single T cell receptor beta chain sequence along with its context. This clonotype was detected a few times. The specificity of this receptor is unknown. One base away there is no much larger clone; base qualities are not given. The library came from PCR. The sample was run on an Illumina HiSeq 2500. Molecular barcoding was employed in the preparation of TCR libraries, with unique molecular identifiers being used to normalize TCRbeta repertoire quantification. TCRdb handled the public reads itself, with Q25 trimming in fastp and clone calling in MiXCR, and kept productive beta chains. Rows with one shared CDR3 protein collapse into an entry with the most common genes and DNA. For this sample there are 500,000 to 750,000 distinct CDR3 sequences; around 27% appear just once. The ten largest make up under 45% of the sample. The sample belongs to a study of T-cell reconstitution after alpha-beta-depleted transplantation in children (dated by TCRdb to 2015 to 2016). Regarding the research as a whole: Using TCR repertoire profiling, the study quantitatively followed how T-cell immune reconstitution unfolded in children after TCRalphabeta/CD19-depleted allogeneic hematopoietic cell transplantation. General findings and caveats noted by the study authors: The apparently early alphabetaT-cell count recovery about two months after transplant was reportedly dependent on only several hundred rapidly expanded clones derived from non-depleted graft cells. Hyperexpanded clone frequencies declined over subsequent months; after one year, T-cell counts and TCRbeta diversity were mostly attributed to newly produced T cells. In some patients, high TCRbeta diversity at day 60 was attributed to recipient T cells and intrathymic progenitors that had survived conditioning.

The meaning of the sample's treatment or condition label: allogeneic hematopoietic cell transplantation with graft depleted of TCRalphabeta T cells and CD19 B cells. TCRalphabeta/CD19-depleted allogeneic hematopoietic cell grafts were given to the transplant recipients, all of whom were children. Sample: PBMCs, taken before TCRalphabeta/CD19-depleted stem cell transplant. This TCR was recovered from a boy in the first two years of life with Wiskott-Aldrich syndrome, due to receive a stem cell transplant.

The DNA is TGCGCCAGCAGCACCGGGACAGGGGTAACCGGGGAGCTGTTTTTT. This yields the protein CASSTGTGVTGELFF. Recombination connected TRBV5-1 to TRBJ2-2; 10 of the junction bases match TRBD1. From the cysteine through the phenylalanine, the CDR3 covers 15 amino acids. CDR3 DNA only is kept here, 45 bases in frame from base 1. For this chain, trimming is 4 bases at the V end and 5 bases at the J end, and the number of junction bases without a gene match is 5. CDR1 and CDR2 were assigned from the germline V gene as SGHRS and YFSETQ.